The 5 T cell receptor beta chains given below trace back to one sample, sequenced in a study of human versus mouse CDR3 diversity and MHC coevolution. The repertoire was sequenced with immunoSEQ multiplex PCR; TCRdb's copy has only in-frame clones and lacks some. This table holds about 73,000 clones, 85% to 95% found once. The sample consisted of naive CD4+ T cells from blood. Sample subset: CD45RO-negative CD62L-positive naive CD4 T cells. These receptors originate from a person aged 30 to 69 in good health.

The rearrangement links TRBV10-1 to TRBJ1-2, with D perhaps matching TRBD1 (5 bases). CDR3 length: 19 residues. Germline V lookup: CDR1 WNHNN, CDR2 SYGVQD (reference sequence). Trimming shortened V by 3 bases and J by 0 bases, and 23 bases separated the two germline ends. For the CDR3, the DNA is TGCGCCAGCAGTGAATTGAGGAGGGGCAGTGCTACCGCTAACTATGGCTACACCTTC. Protein sequence: CASSELRRGSATANYGYTF.

This rearrangement joins TRBV30 to TRBJ1-6, with D perhaps TRBD1 (5 bases). Looked up from germline, CDR1 is GTSNPN and CDR2 is SVGIG (reference sequence). This CDR3 is 13 amino acids long. CDR3 bases: TGTTCGTTAGGGGAGGGGTATGGTTCACCCCTCCACTTT. It encodes CSLGEGYGSPLHF.

The chain is built from TRBV6-1 and TRBJ1-1, with unresolved D. The CDR3 runs 15 residues. Germline values: CDR1 MNHNS, CDR2 SASEGT. The V end was cut by 1 base, the J end by 4 bases, with 13 bases between. The CDR3 reads CASSEVYSPGTEAFF. DNA of the CDR3: TGTGCCAGCAGTGAAGTGTACTCCCCGGGCACTGAAGCTTTCTTT.

This chain uses TRBV19 with TRBJ2-1, with 12 bases lining up with TRBD2. V lost 1 base to trimming and J lost 7 bases; unmatched junction nucleotides: 14. This CDR3 contains 19 residues. CDR1 and CDR2 (germline): LNHDA, SQIVND (reference sequence). The CDR3, as DNA: TGTGCCAGTAGTATAGCCAGGGGGAGACTAGCGGGAGCTTCGAATGAGCAGTTCTTC. Translation: CASSIARGRLAGASNEQFF.

This chain connects TRBV28 to TRBJ2-3; 10 positions match TRBD2. From germline, CDR1 is MDHEN and CDR2 SYDVKM. The V segment lost 3 bases and the J segment 4 bases; nucleotides outside the gene matches: 16. CDR3 length: 19 residues. The CDR3 region has the DNA TGTGCCAGCAGTTTTCGAGGCGGAGCGGGGGGGCTATTCTCAGATACGCAGTATTTT. It codes for CASSFRGGAGGLFSDTQYF.